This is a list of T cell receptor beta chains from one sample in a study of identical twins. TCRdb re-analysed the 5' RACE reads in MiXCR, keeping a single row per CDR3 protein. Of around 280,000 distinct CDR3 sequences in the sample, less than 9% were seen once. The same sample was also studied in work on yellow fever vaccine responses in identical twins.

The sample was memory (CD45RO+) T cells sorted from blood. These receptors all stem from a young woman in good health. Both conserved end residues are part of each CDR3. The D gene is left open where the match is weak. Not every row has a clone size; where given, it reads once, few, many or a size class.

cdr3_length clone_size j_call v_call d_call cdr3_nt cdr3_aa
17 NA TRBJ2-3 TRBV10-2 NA TGCGCCAGCAGTGATAACAGGTTTCGTTTGGGCACAGATACGCAGTATTTT CASSDNRFRLGTDTQYF
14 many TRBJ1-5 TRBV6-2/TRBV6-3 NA TGTGCCAGCAGTTACTCATCGGGGCACCAGCCCCAGCATTTT CASSYSSGHQPQHF
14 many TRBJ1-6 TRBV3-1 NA TGTGCCAGCGAGGGGGGCGTGTATAATTCACCCCTCCACTTT CASEGGVYNSPLHF
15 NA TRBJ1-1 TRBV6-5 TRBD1 TGTGCCAGCAGTTACTGGGACAGCGGGGGGACTGAAGCTTTCTTT CASSYWDSGGTEAFF
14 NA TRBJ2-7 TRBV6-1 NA TGTGCCAGCAATGGTCCCCCCACCTCCTACGAGCAGTACTTC CASNGPPTSYEQYF
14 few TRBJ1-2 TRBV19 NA TGTGCCAGTAGCGACCAGGGCGCCGGCTATGGCTACACCTTC CASSDQGAGYGYTF
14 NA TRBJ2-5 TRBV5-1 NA TGCGCCAGCAGCACCAGGGTTCGGGGAGATACCCAGTACTTC CASSTRVRGDTQYF
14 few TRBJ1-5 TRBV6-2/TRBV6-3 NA TGTGCCAGCAGTTCACAGACAGATAATCAGCCCCAGCATTTT CASSSQTDNQPQHF
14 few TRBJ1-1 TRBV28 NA TGTGCCAGCAACCAGGGTCTTGGGAACACTGAAGCTTTCTTT CASNQGLGNTEAFF
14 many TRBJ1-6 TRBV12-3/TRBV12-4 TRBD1 TGTGCCAGCAGTCGAAGACAGGGGAGAACACCCCTCCACTTT CASSRRQGRTPLHF
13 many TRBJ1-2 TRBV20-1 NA TGCAGTGCTAGAGATTATTCCCCAAATGGCTACACCTTC CSARDYSPNGYTF
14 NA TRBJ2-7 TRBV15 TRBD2 TGTGCCACCAGTTGGACTAGCGCCGCCTACGAGCAGTACTTC CATSWTSAAYEQYF
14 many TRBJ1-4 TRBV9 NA TGTGCCAGCAGCTTGGCACCAACTAATGAAAAACTGTTTTTT CASSLAPTNEKLFF
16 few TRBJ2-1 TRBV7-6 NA TGTGCCAGCAGCTTGATGGGGGGGGGCACGGGGAATGAGCAGTTCTTC CASSLMGGGTGNEQFF
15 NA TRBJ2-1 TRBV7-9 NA TGTGCCAGCAGGATCGGGAACGGTTTTTGGGGTGAGCAGTTCTTC CASRIGNGFWGEQFF
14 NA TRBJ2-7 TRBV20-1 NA TGCAGTGCTAGCTCGGGAGCGGTGTACTACGAGCAGTACTTC CSASSGAVYYEQYF
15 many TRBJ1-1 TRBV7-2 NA TGTGCCAGCAGCGTCGGTCAACCTGGAGACACTGAAGCTTTCTTT CASSVGQPGDTEAFF
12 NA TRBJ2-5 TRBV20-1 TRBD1 TGCAGTGCCGTGGACAGGGTAGGGACCCAGTACTTC CSAVDRVGTQYF
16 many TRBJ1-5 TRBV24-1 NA TGTGCCACCAGTGATTTGGGGCAGGATAGCAATCAGCCCCAGCATTTT CATSDLGQDSNQPQHF
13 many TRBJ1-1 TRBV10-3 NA TGTGCCATCACCGGAGAAGTGAACACTGAAGCTTTCTTT CAITGEVNTEAFF
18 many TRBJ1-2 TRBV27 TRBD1 TGTGCCAGCAGTTCTAAGCCGGGACAGACTCTAGCTAACTATGGCTACACCTTC CASSSKPGQTLANYGYTF
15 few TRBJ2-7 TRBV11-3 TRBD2 TGTGCCAGCAGCTTAGCCGGGGGACTAGCCGACGAGCAGTACTTC CASSLAGGLADEQYF
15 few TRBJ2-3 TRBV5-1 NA TGCGCCAGCAGCTACGGGACCAGTGCCACAGATACGCAGTATTTT CASSYGTSATDTQYF
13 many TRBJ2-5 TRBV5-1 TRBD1 TGCGCCAGCAGCCTGGGGGAGACAGGGACCAAGTACTTC CASSLGETGTKYF
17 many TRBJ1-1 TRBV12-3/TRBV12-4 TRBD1 TGTGCCAGCAGTAGGGGGACAGGGTGGATGCAGAACACTGAAGCTTTCTTT CASSRGTGWMQNTEAFF
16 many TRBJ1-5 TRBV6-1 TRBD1 TGTGCCAGCAGGGAAGAGGGGGCTTTAAGCAATCAGCCCCAGCATTTT CASREEGALSNQPQHF
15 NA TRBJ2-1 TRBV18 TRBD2 TGTGCCAGCTCACCGCCTGCTAGCGGTCACAATGAGCAGTTCTTC CASSPPASGHNEQFF
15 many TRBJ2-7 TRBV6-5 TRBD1 TGTGCCAGCAGTTACCGAGACAGGGGGACCTACGAGCAGTACTTC CASSYRDRGTYEQYF
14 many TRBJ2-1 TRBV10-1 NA TGCGCCAGCAGCTCCAGGGGAACCTACAATGAGCAGTTCTTC CASSSRGTYNEQFF
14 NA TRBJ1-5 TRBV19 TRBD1 TGTGCCAGTAGACAAGGGGGCCTCGAGCAGCCCCAGCATTTT CASRQGGLEQPQHF
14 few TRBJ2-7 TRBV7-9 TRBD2 TGTGCCAGCAGCTTTAGGGCGGGAGCCTACGAGCAGTACTTC CASSFRAGAYEQYF
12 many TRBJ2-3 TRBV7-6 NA TGTGCCAGCAGCTCCATCAGGGATACGCAGTATTTT CASSSIRDTQYF
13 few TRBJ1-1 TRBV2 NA TGTGCCAGCAGTATGGAGGTCTGGACTGAAGCTTTCTTT CASSMEVWTEAFF
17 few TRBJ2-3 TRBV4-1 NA TGCGCCAGCAGCCAAGGGAGGCAGGGTAGTTTGGGGGATACGCAGTATTTT CASSQGRQGSLGDTQYF
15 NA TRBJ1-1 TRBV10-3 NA TGTGCCATCAGTTCAACTGGGGGCGAATCCACTGAAGCTTTCTTT CAISSTGGESTEAFF
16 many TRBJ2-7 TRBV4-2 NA TGTGCCAGCAGCCAAGATTCCCATCCTGGGAATTACGAGCAGTACTTC CASSQDSHPGNYEQYF
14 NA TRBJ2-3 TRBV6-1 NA TGTGCCAGCAATATAGCGGCGACCGGGGATACGCAGTATTTT CASNIAATGDTQYF
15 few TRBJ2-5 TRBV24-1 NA TGTGCCACCAGTGACAACCGGGACTGGCAAGAGACCCAGTACTTC CATSDNRDWQETQYF
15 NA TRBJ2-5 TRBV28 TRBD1 TGTGCCAGCAGTGGACGGACAGGGGTCCAAGAGACCCAGTACTTC CASSGRTGVQETQYF
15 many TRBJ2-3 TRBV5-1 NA TGCGCCAGCAGCTTGGCAACTGGAAACACAGATACGCAGTATTTT CASSLATGNTDTQYF
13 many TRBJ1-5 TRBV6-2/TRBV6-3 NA TGTGCCAGCAGTAGGGTGAGCAATCAGCCCCAGCATTTT CASSRVSNQPQHF
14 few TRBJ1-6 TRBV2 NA TGTGCCAGCAGTAGACAGGAAGGCGGCTCACCCCTCCACTTT CASSRQEGGSPLHF
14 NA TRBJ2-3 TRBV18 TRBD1 TGTGCCAGCTCACCCAGACAGGGGGCAGATACGCAGTATTTT CASSPRQGADTQYF
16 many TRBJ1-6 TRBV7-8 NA TGTGCCAGCAGCTTAGGGCAGGGTCTGGGGAATTCACCCCTCCACTTT CASSLGQGLGNSPLHF
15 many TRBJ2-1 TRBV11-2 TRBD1 TGTGCCAGCAGCCCAACCGGGACAGGGGGTAATGAGCAGTTCTTC CASSPTGTGGNEQFF
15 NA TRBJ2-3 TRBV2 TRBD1 TGTGCCAGCAGTGAGCAGGGGGCTGGGACAGATACGCAGTATTTT CASSEQGAGTDTQYF
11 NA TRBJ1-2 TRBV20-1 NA TGCAGTGCTACTAATATGGGTGGCTACACCTTC CSATNMGGYTF
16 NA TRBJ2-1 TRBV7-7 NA TGTGCCAGCAGCTTATTCGCCAATACCCCCTACAATGAGCAGTTCTTC CASSLFANTPYNEQFF
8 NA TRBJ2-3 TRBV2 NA TGTGCCAGCTCAGAACAGTATTTT CASSEQYF
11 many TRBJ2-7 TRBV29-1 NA TGCAGCGTTGTATTCCAATACGAGCAGTACTTC CSVVFQYEQYF
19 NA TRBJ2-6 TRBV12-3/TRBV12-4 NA TGTGCCAGCAGTTCCCGGGGCACCGGGACGGCGGCCGGGGCCAACGTCCTGACTTTC CASSSRGTGTAAGANVLTF
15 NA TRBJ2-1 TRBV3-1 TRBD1 TGTGCCAGCAGCCAGACCGGCGAGCACAGGGGGGAGCAGTTCTTC CASSQTGEHRGEQFF
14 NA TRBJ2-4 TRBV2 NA TGTGCCAGCAGGGGGGACATAGCCAAAAACATTCAGTACTTC CASRGDIAKNIQYF